Listed below are T cell receptor beta chains from one sample, sequenced in a study of shared clonotypes between healthy human individuals. Only in-frame clones appear in the TCRdb table, and some are missing; sequencing was by immunoSEQ multiplex PCR. The table includes approximately 1.9 million clones, roughly 95% detected once. Sequencing used naive CD8+ T cells from PBMCs. The source is a man between 18 and 35 years old in good health. Some clones in this sample may be carry-over from other donors' samples. The CDR3 runs from the conserved cysteine through the conserved F or W.

v_call	cdr3_aa
TRBV30	CAWSTTTGAGYTF
TRBV4-3	CASSQGWSGGPAKNIQYF
TRBV7-9	CASSSWEAEETQYF
TRBV2	CASSEVRGNTGELFF
TRBV5-1	CASSPTSGSTDTQYF
TRBV6-5	CASSSLAGGVDTQYF
TRBV15	CATSRDRGQTQYF
TRBV27	CASSLMAGGFHEQYF
TRBV5-6	CASSFSGQGRSNEQFF
TRBV7-9	CATTLTRTSYEQYF
TRBV18	CASSPTPGQGASSSGANVLTF
TRBV18	CASFFLSAREGLFF
TRBV27	CASGQYLYNEQFF
TRBV4-2	CASSHLPGLALNEQFF
TRBV7-9	CASSLGVGQSYNEQFF
TRBV7-8	CASSLAVTEEQYF
TRBV27	CASSPYGLWDTEAFF
TRBV29-1	CSAFLRGEQYF
TRBV6-5	CASSPGVVYEQYF
TRBV13	CASSPKGPNEQFF
TRBV11-2	CASSLGLQGYEKLFF
TRBV7-9	CASSLGTYMNTIYF
TRBV5-6	CASSLGGGSVVTEAFF
TRBV27	CASSQENRGWETQYF
TRBV7-3	CASSPTGGRETEAFF
TRBV4-3	CASSPYTGGKMNTEAFF
TRBV2	CASSREGLGEQYF
TRBV6-5	CASSYRQGAGEQYF
TRBV13	CASSPGEKTQYF
TRBV6-5	CASSDRFNQPQHF
TRBV5-6	CASGVGTNTGELFF
TRBV27	CASSSKQDRSNEQFF
TRBV18	CASSQAPGLENEQFF
TRBV27	CASSSRSGTYEQYF
TRBV7-9	CASSFGPNEQFF